These 30 T cell receptor beta chains came from one sample sequenced in a study of OX40 agonist ivuxolimab in advanced cancers. Using immunoSEQ multiplex PCR, the repertoire was profiled, and TCRdb retains in-frame clones only, with some absent. The sample carries some 77,000 clones, 80% to 95% recorded once. Sequencing used CD4+ or CD8+ T cells sorted from blood, obtained in a trial of the OX40 agonist ivuxolimab. Source of these receptors: an adult with an advanced solid tumor such as melanoma, head and neck, liver or kidney cancer.

The CDR3 DNA reads as TGTGCCAGCAGCGCACGGGACAGGACATCTGGGGCCAACGTCCTGACTTTC. Encoded protein: CASSARDRTSGANVLTF. The chain carries TRBV7-2 and TRBJ2-6; 8 nucleotides line up with TRBD1. V lost 5 bases to trimming and J lost 1 base; unmatched junction nucleotides: 7. The CDR3 extends over 17 amino acids. In germline, CDR1 is SGHTA, CDR2 FQGNSA.

The V and J genes are TRBV5-1 and TRBJ2-3; D not resolved. The germline V and J ends were trimmed by 2 bases and 1 base, with 11 bases remaining between them. The CDR3 spans 15 residues. Germline CDR1 reads SGHRS; CDR2 reads YFSETQ. Here the CDR3 reads CASSLGAVGTDTQYF. CDR3 DNA: TGCGCCAGCAGCTTAGGCGCAGTTGGCACAGATACGCAGTATTTT.

CDR3 protein: CASSLFGTGGFF. The CDR3 bases are TGTGCCAGCAGTTTGTTCGGGACAGGCGGATTCTTC. V is TRBV28 and J is TRBJ2-1, with TRBD1 matching over 8 bases. This CDR3 is built from 12 residues. V lost 3 bases and J lost 16; bases outside the gene matches: 8. Germline V CDR1 and CDR2: MDHEN, SYDVKM.

The chain joins TRBV2 to TRBJ2-7; 9 bases are a match to TRBD2. Germline V lookup: CDR1 SNHLY, CDR2 FYNNEI. V lost 4 bases, J lost 0 bases, and 4 bases stayed unmatched. This CDR3 is 15 amino acids long. The CDR3 bases are TGTGCCAGCAGTGCCCGTAGCGGGAGCTCCTACGAGCAGTACTTC. This gives the protein CASSARSGSSYEQYF.

The chain recombines TRBV6-6 with TRBJ2-5, with TRBD2 as a possible D gene (5 bases). The germline gives CDR1 MNHNY, CDR2 SVGAGI (reference sequence). This CDR3 spans 13 amino acids. The V gene lost 6 bases and the J gene lost 4 bases, with 12 bases spanning the gap. The CDR3 loop is CASRRRSVETQYF. The CDR3 coding sequence is TGTGCCAGCAGGAGGAGGTCGGTAGAGACCCAGTACTTC.

The chain couples TRBV4-2 to TRBJ2-3; D gene unclear. Germline V gives CDR1 LGHNA, CDR2 YNFKEQ. Between the trimmed V and J ends, which lost 0 bases and 0 bases, there was a span of 4 bases. This CDR3 contains 14 residues. The CDR3 here is CASSQDTSTDTQYF. Written as DNA, the CDR3 is TGTGCCAGCAGCCAAGATACTAGCACAGATACGCAGTATTTT.

CDR3 sequence reads: CASSRGTSPDTQYF. The CDR3 nucleotides are TGTGCCAGCAGTAGAGGGACTAGCCCAGATACGCAGTATTTT. The rearrangement uses TRBV6-5 and TRBJ2-3; 9 bases align to TRBD2. Germline CDR1 reads MNHEY; CDR2 reads SVGAGI. After removal of 5 bases from V and 4 bases from J, the junction contained 4 bases not matched to a gene. This CDR3 is 14 amino acids long.

The J gene is TRBJ2-2, the V gene TRBV4-3; 9 bases map to TRBD2. The CDR3 has 16 amino acids. CDR1 and CDR2 (germline): LGHNA, YSLEER. V lost 4 bases and J lost 7; bases outside the gene matches: 10. The CDR3: CASSREAGGPVGELFF. The CDR3 region has the DNA TGCGCCAGCAGCCGAGAGGCGGGGGGGCCGGTCGGGGAGCTGTTTTTT.

This CDR3 is CASSLWGTSDTDTQYF. DNA for the CDR3: TGCGCCAGCAGCCTCTGGGGGACTAGCGACACAGATACGCAGTATTTT. The chain uses TRBV5-1 and TRBJ2-3, with 10 bases that match TRBD2. From germline, CDR1 is SGHRS and CDR2 YFSETQ. CDR3 length: 16 residues. V lost 4 bases to trimming and J lost 2 bases; unmatched junction nucleotides: 7.

The chain joins TRBV19 to TRBJ2-1; D remains ambiguous. The length of the CDR3 is 15 residues. Germline V gene sequence: CDR1 LNHDA, CDR2 SQIVND (reference sequence). V lost 5 bases to trimming and J lost 0 bases, with 11 bases between them. The CDR3 DNA is TGTGCCAGTAGTCCACGGGTTCCCTCCTACAATGAGCAGTTCTTC. Residues: CASSPRVPSYNEQFF.

The V gene is TRBV6-5, the J gene TRBJ1-2; 7 positions agree with TRBD1. CDR3 length: 11 amino acids. Germline V CDR1 and CDR2: MNHEY, SVGAGI. V trimming: 8 bases; J trimming: 4 bases; junction bases outside the gene matches: 1. CDR3 nucleotide sequence: TGTGCCAGCGGGACAGCCTATGGCTACACCTTC. Protein product: CASGTAYGYTF.

Turning to this clone: At the DNA level, this CDR3 is encoded by other sequences in the same sample as well. The chain has TRBV6-6 and TRBJ1-1; possible D gene TRBD1, 5 bases. The CDR3 spans 13 residues. Germline V lookup: CDR1 MNHNY, CDR2 SVGAGI (reference sequence). Trimming left V 2 bases short and J 1 base short, with 5 bases between. This CDR3 is CASSYGGNTEAFF. CDR3 coding DNA: TGTGCCAGCAGTTACGGGGGGAACACTGAAGCTTTCTTT.

This chain connects TRBV2 to TRBJ2-7; a weak D match, TRBD1 (6 bases). Trimming shortened V by 1 base and J by 0 bases, and 13 bases separated the two germline ends. The CDR3 has 16 residues. Germline V gives CDR1 SNHLY, CDR2 FYNNEI. The chain's CDR3 is CASSEGVGTLSYEQYF. For the CDR3, the DNA is TGTGCCAGCAGTGAAGGCGTCGGGACACTCTCCTACGAGCAGTACTTC. The full variable domain, with the rest looked up from reference TRBV2 and TRBJ2-7, is EPEVTQTPSHQVTQMGQEVILRCVPISNHLYFYWYRQILGQKVEFLVSFYNNEISEKSEIFDDQFSVERPDGSNFTLKIRSTKLEDSAMYFCASSEGVGTLSYEQYFGPGTRLTVT.

The gene calls are TRBV5-8 and TRBJ1-6; the D gene is possibly TRBD1 (5 bases). The germline CDR1 and CDR2 sequences are SGHTS and YDEGEE. The CDR3 consists of 17 residues. V was shortened by 4 bases and J by 0 bases, with 14 bases between the two germline ends. CDR3: CASSAGTDSSYNSPLHF. CDR3 coding DNA: TGTGCCAGCAGCGCCGGGACGGATAGCTCCTATAATTCACCCCTCCACTTT.

The rearrangement joins TRBV28 to TRBJ1-1; no firm D call. The CDR3 runs to 12 residues. Trimming left V 5 bases short and J 11 bases short, with 15 bases between. Germline lookup yields CDR1 MDHEN and CDR2 SYDVKM. The CDR3 protein is CASSKIGRWAFF. CDR3 nucleotide sequence: TGTGCCAGCAGTAAGATAGGGCGTTGGGCTTTCTTT.

This clone was observed a single time. The chain links TRBV19 to TRBJ1-5; the D gene is possibly TRBD1 (5 bases). The CDR3 runs 19 residues. Between the trimmed V and J ends, which lost 3 bases and 1 base, there was a span of 22 bases. CDR1 is LNHDA and CDR2 is SQIVND in the germline V gene (reference sequence). The CDR3 nucleotides are TGTGCCAGTAGTATTAAGCGGACACCCTCGCGCTGGAGCAATCAGCCCCAGCATTTT. It is translated as CASSIKRTPSRWSNQPQHF.

V and J are TRBV15 and TRBJ2-1; 9 bases fit TRBD2. Per the germline V gene, CDR1 is LNHNV and CDR2 is YYDKDF (reference sequence). With 4 bases clipped from V and 0 bases from J, the junction kept 13 bases outside the gene matches. This CDR3 has 19 residues. The CDR3, as DNA: TGTGCCACCAGCATGAATAGCGGGGGTACCGGAACCTCCTACAATGAGCAGTTCTTC. Translation: CATSMNSGGTGTSYNEQFF.

The chain joins TRBV19 to TRBJ1-4; 7 bases align to TRBD1. Germline lookup yields CDR1 LNHDA and CDR2 SQIVND (reference sequence). CDR3 size: 13 residues. V was clipped by 2 bases and J by 10 bases; unmatched bases: 4. The CDR3 DNA follows: TGTGCCAGTAGTATAACAGGGGATGGAAAACTGTTTTTT. Its translation: CASSITGDGKLFF.

The rearrangement joins TRBV18 to TRBJ1-2, with 11 bases fitting TRBD1. Germline CDR1 is KGHSH and CDR2 is LQKENI. V gave up 1 base and J gave up 4 bases; unmatched junction bases: 2. The CDR3 loop spans 15 amino acids. The CDR3 DNA reads TGTGCCAGCTCACCACTGGGGACAGGGGGCTATGGCTACACCTTC. Amino acid sequence: CASSPLGTGGYGYTF.

This chain connects TRBV5-1 to TRBJ2-3; no definite D call. Germline V gives CDR1 SGHRS, CDR2 YFSETQ. This CDR3 has 13 amino acids. Trimming took 4 bases from V and 4 from J, leaving 10 bases between them. The CDR3, as DNA: TGCGCCAGCAGCAGGTCTCAGGCAGATACGCAGTATTTT. Translation: CASSRSQADTQYF.

As regards this clone: The identical CDR3 is also encoded by other nucleotide sequences in the sample. This chain uses TRBV18 with TRBJ2-5; D is unclear. CDR1 KGHSH and CDR2 LQKENI come from the germline V gene. This CDR3 region has 13 residues. Trimming removed 1 base from V and 5 bases from J, with 8 bases in between. CDR3 protein: CASSPRTGETQYF. CDR3 nucleotides: TGTGCCAGCTCACCACGGACGGGTGAGACCCAGTACTTC.

V gene TRBV18 combines with J gene TRBJ1-1; no reliable D call. Germline CDR1 is KGHSH and CDR2 is LQKENI. The CDR3 totals 13 residues. With 6 bases removed from V and 4 bases from J, the gap between germline ends came to 12 bases. The CDR3 sequence is CASSHDTVTEAFF. CDR3 DNA: TGTGCCAGCTCCCACGACACAGTCACTGAAGCTTTCTTT.

The rearrangement joins TRBV2 to TRBJ2-1, with 8 bases matching TRBD2. J was trimmed by 1 base and V by 6 bases; bases with no gene match: 5. This CDR3 is 15 amino acids long. Germline V CDR1 and CDR2: SNHLY, FYNNEI. The CDR3 protein is CASRWSGGSYNEQFF. The CDR3 nucleotides are TGTGCCAGCAGGTGGAGCGGGGGTTCCTACAATGAGCAGTTCTTC.

The J gene is TRBJ2-7, the V gene TRBV11-2; D is possibly TRBD2 (5 bases). Trimming cost V 5 bases and J 6 bases, with 17 bases left between them. The germline CDR1 and CDR2 sequences are SGHAT and FQNNGV. This CDR3 contains 14 residues. The CDR3 region has the DNA TGTGCCAGCAGCCAACTTACCCGGGCGGGCGAGCAGTACTTC. Its translation is CASSQLTRAGEQYF.

The chain recombines TRBV7-8 with TRBJ2-1, with a possible D match to TRBD1 (6 bases). Trimming shortened V by 4 bases and J by 4 bases, and 14 bases separated the two germline ends. Germline CDR1 is SGHVS and CDR2 is FQNEAQ. The CDR3 totals 15 residues. The CDR3, as DNA: TGTGCCAGCAGCTACAGGGCGCCCCTATACAATGAGCAGTTCTTC. This sequence encodes CASSYRAPLYNEQFF.

V gene TRBV4-2 combines with J gene TRBJ2-2; 13 bases fit TRBD2. Germline values: CDR1 LGHNA, CDR2 YNFKEQ. The junction had 10 bases not matched to a gene; V was cut back by 8 bases and J by 1 base. This CDR3 region has 18 residues. This CDR3 is CASSRTSGGPWNTGELFF. Written as DNA, the CDR3 is TGTGCCAGCTCACGGACTAGCGGGGGCCCTTGGAACACCGGGGAGCTGTTTTTT.

The V and J genes are TRBV5-1 and TRBJ2-4; 11 nucleotides agree with TRBD2. The V gene's germline CDR1 is SGHRS and CDR2 YFSETQ. V shed 3 bases, J shed 7 bases, and the junction held 12 bases outside the gene matches. The CDR3 covers 17 residues. The CDR3 protein is CASSSGLAGRQANIQYF. As DNA, the CDR3 is TGCGCCAGCAGCTCTGGACTAGCGGGTCGCCAAGCGAACATTCAGTACTTC.

The chain has TRBV5-4 and TRBJ1-1; no clear D gene. Trimming removed 4 bases from V and 4 bases from J, with 17 bases in between. The CDR3 length is 15 residues. Germline lookup yields CDR1 SGHNT and CDR2 YYREEE (reference sequence). In nucleotides, the CDR3 is TGTGCCAGCAGCCCCGGGTCATTATGGGCCACTGAAGCTTTCTTT. Its translation is CASSPGSLWATEAFF. Complete variable domain (other parts from reference TRBV5-4 and TRBJ1-1): ETGVTQSPTHLIKTRGQQVTLRCSSQSGHNTVSWYQQALGQGPQFIFQYYREEENGRGNFPPRFSGLQFPNYSSELNVNALELDDSALYLCASSPGSLWATEAFFGQGTRLTVV.

The chain is built from TRBV6-5 and TRBJ2-7; 11 bases fit TRBD1. Germline V lookup: CDR1 MNHEY, CDR2 SVGAGI. V dropped 6 bases and J dropped 6; count of bases not matched to a gene: 7. The CDR3 runs to 14 residues. CDR3 DNA: TGTGCCAGCAGCCGGGGACAGGGGGTTCGCGAGCAGTACTTC. Its protein product is CASSRGQGVREQYF.

The V and J genes are TRBV25-1 and TRBJ1-4; the match to TRBD1 covers 9 bases. V was pared by 4 bases and J by 6 bases, with 6 bases of the junction left unmatched. Germline V CDR1 and CDR2: MGHDK, SYGVNS. The CDR3 loop spans 15 amino acids. For the CDR3, the DNA is TGTGCCAGCAGTGCCACCGGGACAGGGTATGAAAAACTGTTTTTT. Protein product: CASSATGTGYEKLFF.